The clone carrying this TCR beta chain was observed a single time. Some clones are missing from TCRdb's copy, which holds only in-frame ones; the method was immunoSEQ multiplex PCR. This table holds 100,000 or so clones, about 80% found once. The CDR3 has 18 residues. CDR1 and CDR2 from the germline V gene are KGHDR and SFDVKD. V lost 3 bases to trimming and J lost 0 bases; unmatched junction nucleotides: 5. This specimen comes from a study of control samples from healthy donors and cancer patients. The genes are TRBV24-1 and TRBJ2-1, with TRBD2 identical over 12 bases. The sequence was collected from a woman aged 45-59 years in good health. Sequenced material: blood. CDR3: CATSDPGTSGLSYNEQFF. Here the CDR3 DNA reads TGTGCCACCAGTGATCCCGGGACTAGCGGGCTCTCCTACAATGAGCAGTTCTTC.